These 4 T cell receptor beta chains were all obtained from the same sample, sequenced in a study of STAT3 mutations in large granular lymphocyte leukemia. Assay: immunoSEQ multiplex PCR; the TCRdb copy retains only in-frame clones and omits some. The sample consists of 1,500 to 2,000 clones, roughly 28% of them appearing once. Study-level points and caveats: Every T-cell large granular lymphocyte leukemia patient had at least one immunodominant TCR beta clonotype.

No antigen has been assigned to these receptors. Source material: peripheral blood mononuclear cells. All receptors derive from a male patient aged 50 or older with T-cell large granular lymphocyte leukemia. Some clones in this sample may be carry-over from other donors' samples.

This clone showed up just a few times. The CDR3 protein is CAISGNNNNYGYTF. Written as DNA, the CDR3 is TGTGCCATCAGTGGCAACAATAATAACTATGGCTACACCTTC. The chain links TRBV10-3 to TRBJ1-2; D remains unclear. This CDR3 contains 14 residues. With 4 bases removed from V and 1 base from J, the gap between germline ends came to 10 bases. Germline V CDR1 and CDR2: ENHRY, SYGVKD.

The CDR3 here is CASSVAPGAYEQYF. The DNA for the CDR3 is TGTGCCAGCAGCGTAGCACCCGGTGCCTACGAGCAGTACTTC. This rearrangement joins TRBV9 to TRBJ2-7; D uncertain. The CDR3 sequence is 14 residues long. Deletions cut 0 bases from V and 2 bases from J, with 9 bases between. CDR1 and CDR2 from the germline V gene are SGDLS and YYNGEE.

V and J are TRBV12-5 and TRBJ1-2; D gene ambiguous. V was trimmed by 6 bases and J by 8 bases, leaving 16 bases between them. Germline CDR1 LGHNT, CDR2 FRNRAP. The CDR3 is 13 residues long. CDR3 in DNA: TGTGCTAGTGGACTGGGAGGGAGTGTCGGCTACACCTTC. Protein sequence: CASGLGGSVGYTF.

This clone occurred a few times. This sequence may be a read error, since a much larger clone differs from it by one base. The conserved closing phenylalanine or tryptophan is absent in this CDR3, likely reflecting a read error. The V and J genes are TRBV6-5 and TRBJ2-3; TRBD2 might be the D (6 bases). The CDR3 runs 13 residues. Trimming took off 9 bases at V and 1 base at J, with 11 bases between the two ends. Germline V gives CDR1 MNHEY, CDR2 SVGAGI. CDR3 nucleotide sequence: TGTGCCAGTAAGGCTAGCGGCACAGATACGCAGTATGTT. This sequence encodes CASKASGTDTQYV.